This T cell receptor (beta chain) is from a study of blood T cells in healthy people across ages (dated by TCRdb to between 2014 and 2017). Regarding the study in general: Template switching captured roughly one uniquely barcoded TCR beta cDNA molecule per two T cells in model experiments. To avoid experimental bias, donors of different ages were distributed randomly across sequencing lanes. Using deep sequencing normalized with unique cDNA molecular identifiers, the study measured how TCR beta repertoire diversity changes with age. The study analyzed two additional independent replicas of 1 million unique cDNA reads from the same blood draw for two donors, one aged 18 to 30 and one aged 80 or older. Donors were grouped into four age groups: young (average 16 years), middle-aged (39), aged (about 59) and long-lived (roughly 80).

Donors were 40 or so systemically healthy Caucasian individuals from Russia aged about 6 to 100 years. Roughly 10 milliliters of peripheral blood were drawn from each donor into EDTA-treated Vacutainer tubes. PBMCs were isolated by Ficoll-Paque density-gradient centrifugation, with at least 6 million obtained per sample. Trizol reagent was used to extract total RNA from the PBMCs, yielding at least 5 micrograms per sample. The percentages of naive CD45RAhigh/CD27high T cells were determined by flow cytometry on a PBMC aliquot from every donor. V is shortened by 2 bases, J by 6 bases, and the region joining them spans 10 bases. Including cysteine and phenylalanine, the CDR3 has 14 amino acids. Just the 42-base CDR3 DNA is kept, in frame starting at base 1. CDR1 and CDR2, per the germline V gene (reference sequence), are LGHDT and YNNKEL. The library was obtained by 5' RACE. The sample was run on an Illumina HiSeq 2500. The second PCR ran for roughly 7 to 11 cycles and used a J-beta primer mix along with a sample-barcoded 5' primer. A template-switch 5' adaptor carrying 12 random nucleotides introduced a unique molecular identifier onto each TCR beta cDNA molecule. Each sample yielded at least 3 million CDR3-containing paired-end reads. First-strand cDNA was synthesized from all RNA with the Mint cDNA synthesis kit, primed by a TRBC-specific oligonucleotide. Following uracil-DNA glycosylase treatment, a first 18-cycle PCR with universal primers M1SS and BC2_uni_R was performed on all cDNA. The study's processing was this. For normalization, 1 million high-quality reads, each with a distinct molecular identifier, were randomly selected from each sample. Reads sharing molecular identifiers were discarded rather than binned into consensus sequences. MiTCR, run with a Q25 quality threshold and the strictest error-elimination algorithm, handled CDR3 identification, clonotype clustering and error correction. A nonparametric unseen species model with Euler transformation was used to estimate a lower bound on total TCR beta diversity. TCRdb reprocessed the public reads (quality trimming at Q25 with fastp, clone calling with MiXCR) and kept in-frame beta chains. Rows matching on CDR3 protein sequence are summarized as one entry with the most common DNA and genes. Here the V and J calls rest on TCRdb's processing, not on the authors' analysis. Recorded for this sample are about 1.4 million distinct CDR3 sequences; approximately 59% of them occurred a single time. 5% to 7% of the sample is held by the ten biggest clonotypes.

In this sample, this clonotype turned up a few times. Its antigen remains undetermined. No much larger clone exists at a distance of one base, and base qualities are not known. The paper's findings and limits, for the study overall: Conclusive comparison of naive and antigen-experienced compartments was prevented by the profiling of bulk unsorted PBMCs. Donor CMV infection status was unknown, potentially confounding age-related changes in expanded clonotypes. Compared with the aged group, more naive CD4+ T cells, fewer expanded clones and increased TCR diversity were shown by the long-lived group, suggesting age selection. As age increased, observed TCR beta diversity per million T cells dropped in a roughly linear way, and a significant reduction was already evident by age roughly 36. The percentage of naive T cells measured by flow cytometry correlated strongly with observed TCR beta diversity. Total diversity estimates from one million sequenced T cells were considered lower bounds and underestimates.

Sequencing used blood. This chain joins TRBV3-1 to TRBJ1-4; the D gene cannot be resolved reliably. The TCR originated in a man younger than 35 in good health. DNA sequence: TGTGCCAGCAGCCAATCTATGACGGATGAAAAACTGTTTTTT. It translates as CASSQSMTDEKLFF.